This entry is about one T cell receptor beta chain. This sample is drawn from a study of cytomegalovirus exposure and HLA in healthy donors. Germline V CDR1 and CDR2: MDHEN, SYDVKM. With 7 bases clipped from V and 4 bases from J, the junction kept 11 bases outside the gene matches. The CDR3 has 16 amino acids. PCR primers comprised 60 Vbeta and 13 Jbeta primers. Sequenced by immunoSEQ multiplex PCR; TCRdb stores in-frame clones only, minus some. The sample holds around 200,000 clones; around 70% are singletons and the top ten take 2.6%. The TCR originated in a man in his forties in good health and CMV-seropositive. This chain joins TRBV28 and TRBJ2-3, with 10 bases fitting TRBD2. Sample: PBMCs. CDR3 in amino acids: CASNPALAGVSDTQYF. The CDR3 coding sequence is TGTGCCAGCAACCCCGCGCTAGCGGGGGTGTCAGATACGCAGTATTTT.